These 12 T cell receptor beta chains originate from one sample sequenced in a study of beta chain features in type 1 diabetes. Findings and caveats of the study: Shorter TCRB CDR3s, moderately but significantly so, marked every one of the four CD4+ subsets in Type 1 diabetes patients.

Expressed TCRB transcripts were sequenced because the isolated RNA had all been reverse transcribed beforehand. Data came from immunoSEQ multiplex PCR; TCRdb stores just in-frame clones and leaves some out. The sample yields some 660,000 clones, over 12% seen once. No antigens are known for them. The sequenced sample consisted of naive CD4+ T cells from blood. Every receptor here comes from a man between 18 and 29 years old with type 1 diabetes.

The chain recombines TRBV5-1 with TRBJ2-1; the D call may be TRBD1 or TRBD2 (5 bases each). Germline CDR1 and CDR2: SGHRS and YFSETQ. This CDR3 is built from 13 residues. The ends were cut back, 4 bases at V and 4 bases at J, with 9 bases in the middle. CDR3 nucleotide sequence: TGCGCCAGCAGCACAGGACTGTACAATGAGCAGTTCTTC. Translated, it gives CASSTGLYNEQFF. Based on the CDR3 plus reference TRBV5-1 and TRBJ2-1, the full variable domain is KAGVTQTPRYLIKTRGQQVTLSCSPISGHRSVSWYQQTPGQGLQFLFEYFSETQRNKGNFPGRFSGRQFSNSRSEMNVSTLELGDSALYLCASSTGLYNEQFFGPGTRLTVL.

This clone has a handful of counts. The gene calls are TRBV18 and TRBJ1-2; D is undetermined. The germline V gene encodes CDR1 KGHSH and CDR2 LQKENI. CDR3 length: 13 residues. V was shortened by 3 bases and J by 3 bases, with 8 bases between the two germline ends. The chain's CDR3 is CASSPAEDYGYTF. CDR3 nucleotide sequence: TGTGCCAGCTCACCGGCAGAGGACTATGGCTACACCTTC.

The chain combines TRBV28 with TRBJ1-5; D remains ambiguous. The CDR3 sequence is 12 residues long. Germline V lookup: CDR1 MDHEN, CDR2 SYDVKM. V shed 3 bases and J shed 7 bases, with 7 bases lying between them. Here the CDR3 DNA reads TGTGCCAGCAGTTTTACCGACCAGCCCCAGCATTTT. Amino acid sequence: CASSFTDQPQHF.

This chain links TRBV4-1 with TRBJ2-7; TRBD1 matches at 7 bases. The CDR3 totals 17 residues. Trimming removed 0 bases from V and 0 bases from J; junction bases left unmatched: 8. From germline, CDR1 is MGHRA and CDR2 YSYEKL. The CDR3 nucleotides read TGCGCCAGCAGCCAAGATTGGGGGACAGAAGGCTCCTACGAGCAGTACTTC. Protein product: CASSQDWGTEGSYEQYF.

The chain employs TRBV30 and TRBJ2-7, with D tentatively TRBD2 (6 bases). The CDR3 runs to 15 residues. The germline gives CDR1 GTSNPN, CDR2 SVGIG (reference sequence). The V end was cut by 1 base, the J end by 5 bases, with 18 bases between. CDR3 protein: CAWSAFGDFLHEQYF. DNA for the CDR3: TGTGCCTGGAGTGCATTCGGGGACTTTCTCCACGAGCAGTACTTC.

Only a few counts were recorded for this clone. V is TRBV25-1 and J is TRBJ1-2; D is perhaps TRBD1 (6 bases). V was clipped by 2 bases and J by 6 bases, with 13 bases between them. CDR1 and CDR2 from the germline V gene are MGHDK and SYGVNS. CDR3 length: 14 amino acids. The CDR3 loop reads CASSEPYRVDGYTF. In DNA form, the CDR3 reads TGTGCCAGCAGTGAACCCTACAGGGTAGATGGCTACACCTTC.

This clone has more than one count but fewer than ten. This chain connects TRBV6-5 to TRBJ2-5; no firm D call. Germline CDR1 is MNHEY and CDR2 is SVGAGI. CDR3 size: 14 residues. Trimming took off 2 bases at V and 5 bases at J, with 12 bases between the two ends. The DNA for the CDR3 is TGTGCCAGCAGTTACATTTTTGGTGTGGAGACCCAGTACTTC. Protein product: CASSYIFGVETQYF.

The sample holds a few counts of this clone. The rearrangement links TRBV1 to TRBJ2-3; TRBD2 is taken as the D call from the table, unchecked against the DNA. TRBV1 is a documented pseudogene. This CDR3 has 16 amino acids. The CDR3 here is CTSSQEWLASTDTQYF. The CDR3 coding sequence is TGCACCAGCAGCCAAGAGTGGCTAGCCAGCACAGATACGCAGTATTTT.

The CDR3 spells CASSFGQTLSSTQYF. The DNA of the CDR3 is TGTGCCAGCAGCTTCGGACAGACGCTTTCTTCTACGCAGTATTTT. J is TRBJ2-3 and V is TRBV5-4, with D maybe TRBD1 (6 bases). Between the trimmed V and J ends, which lost 2 bases and 8 bases, there was a span of 18 bases. The CDR3 sequence is 15 residues long. The germline CDR1 and CDR2 sequences are SGHNT and YYREEE (reference sequence).

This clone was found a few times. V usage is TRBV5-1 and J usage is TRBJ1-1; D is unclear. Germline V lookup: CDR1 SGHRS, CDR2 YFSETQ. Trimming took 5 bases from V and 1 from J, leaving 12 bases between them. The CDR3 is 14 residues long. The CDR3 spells CASRLRVGNTEAFF. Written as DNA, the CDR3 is TGCGCCAGCAGGCTAAGGGTGGGGAACACTGAAGCTTTCTTT.

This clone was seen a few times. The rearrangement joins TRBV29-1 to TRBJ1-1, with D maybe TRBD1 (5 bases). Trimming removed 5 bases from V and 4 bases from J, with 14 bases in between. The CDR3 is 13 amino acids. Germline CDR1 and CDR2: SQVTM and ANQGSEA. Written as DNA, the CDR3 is TGCAGCGTTCGGGGACTATCGAGCACTGAAGCTTTCTTT. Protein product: CSVRGLSSTEAFF.

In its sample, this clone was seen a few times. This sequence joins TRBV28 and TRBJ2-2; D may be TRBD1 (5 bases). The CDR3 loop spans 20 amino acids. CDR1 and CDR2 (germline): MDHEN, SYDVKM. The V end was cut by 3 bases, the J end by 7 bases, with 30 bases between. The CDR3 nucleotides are TGTGCCAGCAGTTTTAGGCGTGCAGGGTCGTCCGCCTCCAAGGGCGGGGAGCTGTTTTTT. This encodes CASSFRRAGSSASKGGELFF.